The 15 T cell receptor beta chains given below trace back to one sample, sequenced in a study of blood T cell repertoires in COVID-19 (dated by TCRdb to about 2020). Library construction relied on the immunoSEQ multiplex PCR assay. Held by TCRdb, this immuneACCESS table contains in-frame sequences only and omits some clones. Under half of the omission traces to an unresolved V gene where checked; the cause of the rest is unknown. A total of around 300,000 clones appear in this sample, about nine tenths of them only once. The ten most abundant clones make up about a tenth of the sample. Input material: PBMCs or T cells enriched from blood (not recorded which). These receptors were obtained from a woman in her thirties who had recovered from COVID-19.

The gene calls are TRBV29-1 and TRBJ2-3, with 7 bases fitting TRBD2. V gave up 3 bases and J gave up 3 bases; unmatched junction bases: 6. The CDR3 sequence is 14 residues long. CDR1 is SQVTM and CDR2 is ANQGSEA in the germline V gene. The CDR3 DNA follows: TGCAGCGTTGATGTGGGGGGGGTGACAGATACGCAGTATTTT. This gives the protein CSVDVGGVTDTQYF.

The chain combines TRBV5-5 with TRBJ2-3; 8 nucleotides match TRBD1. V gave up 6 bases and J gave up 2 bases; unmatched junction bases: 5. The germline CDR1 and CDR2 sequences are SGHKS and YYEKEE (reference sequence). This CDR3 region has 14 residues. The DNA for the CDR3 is TGTGCCAGCACCCGACAGGGGTACACAGATACGCAGTATTTT. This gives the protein CASTRQGYTDTQYF.

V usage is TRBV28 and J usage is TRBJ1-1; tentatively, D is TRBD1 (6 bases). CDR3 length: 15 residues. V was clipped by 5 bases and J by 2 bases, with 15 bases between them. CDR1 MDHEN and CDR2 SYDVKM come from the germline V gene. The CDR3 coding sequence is TGTGCCAGCAGTGCGACAGGCGGCGGAAACACTGAAGCTTTCTTT. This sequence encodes CASSATGGGNTEAFF.

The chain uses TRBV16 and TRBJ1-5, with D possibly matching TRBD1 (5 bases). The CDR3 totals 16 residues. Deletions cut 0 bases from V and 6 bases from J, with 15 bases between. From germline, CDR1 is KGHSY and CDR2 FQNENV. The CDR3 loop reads CASSQSWQGLGQPQHF. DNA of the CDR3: TGTGCCAGCAGCCAATCGTGGCAGGGTCTAGGTCAGCCCCAGCATTTT.

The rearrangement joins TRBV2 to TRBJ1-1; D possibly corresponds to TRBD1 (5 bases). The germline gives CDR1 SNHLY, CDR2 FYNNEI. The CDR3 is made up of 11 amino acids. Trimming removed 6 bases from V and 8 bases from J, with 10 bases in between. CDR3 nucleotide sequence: TGTGCCAGCAGCGCAAACAGGGAAGCTTTCTTT. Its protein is CASSANREAFF.

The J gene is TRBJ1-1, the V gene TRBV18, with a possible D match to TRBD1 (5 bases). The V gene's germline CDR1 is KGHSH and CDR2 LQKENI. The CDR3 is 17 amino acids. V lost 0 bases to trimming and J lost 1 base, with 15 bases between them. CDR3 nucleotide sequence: TGTGCCAGCTCACCACCGGTTAGGGGAACTAAGAACACTGAAGCTTTCTTT. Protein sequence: CASSPPVRGTKNTEAFF.

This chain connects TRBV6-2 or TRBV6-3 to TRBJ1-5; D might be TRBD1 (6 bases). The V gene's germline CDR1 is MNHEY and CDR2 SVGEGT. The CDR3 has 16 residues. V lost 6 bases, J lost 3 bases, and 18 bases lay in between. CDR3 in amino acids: CASSPGQKGFNQPQHF. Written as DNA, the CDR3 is TGTGCCAGCAGCCCCGGACAGAAAGGGTTCAATCAGCCCCAGCATTTT.

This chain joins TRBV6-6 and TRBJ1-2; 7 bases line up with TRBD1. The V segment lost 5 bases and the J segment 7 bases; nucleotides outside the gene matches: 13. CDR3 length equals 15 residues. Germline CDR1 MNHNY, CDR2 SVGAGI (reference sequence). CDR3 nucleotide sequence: TGTGCCAGCAGTGCCACACAGGGGATCTTGAGTGGCTACACCTTC. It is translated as CASSATQGILSGYTF.

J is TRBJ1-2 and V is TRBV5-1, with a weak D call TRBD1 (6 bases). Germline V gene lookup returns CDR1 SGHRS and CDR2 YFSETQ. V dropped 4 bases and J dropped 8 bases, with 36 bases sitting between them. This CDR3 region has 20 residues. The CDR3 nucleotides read TGCGCCAGCAGCCCTGCGCGGGGGCCTAGGACCTGGGGCGCTCTAAAGGGCTACACCTTC. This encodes CASSPARGPRTWGALKGYTF.

The chain's CDR3 is CAWRGRLQETQYF. CDR3 nucleotides: TGTGCCTGGAGGGGGAGGCTTCAAGAGACCCAGTACTTC. The chain joins TRBV30 to TRBJ2-5; possibly TRBD2 for D (6 bases). Trimming pared 3 bases from V and 2 bases from J, leaving 10 bases between. Germline V gene lookup returns CDR1 GTSNPN and CDR2 SVGIG (reference sequence). CDR3 size: 13 residues.

CDR3 region: CASSERSTSVQFF. CDR3 sequence (DNA): TGTGCCAGCAGTGAGAGGTCGACTAGTGTGCAGTTCTTC. The chain couples TRBV2 to TRBJ2-1, with D possibly being TRBD2 (6 bases). Germline loops: CDR1 SNHLY, CDR2 FYNNEI. Trimming cost V 3 bases and J 12 bases, with 15 bases left between them. The CDR3 has 13 residues.

CDR3 protein: CSVEFLGKQGQYNEQFF. CDR3 DNA sequence: TGCAGCGTTGAATTCTTAGGGAAACAGGGGCAATACAATGAGCAGTTCTTC. This chain joins TRBV29-1 and TRBJ2-1, with 7 bases that match TRBD1. The CDR3 loop spans 17 amino acids. The germline gives CDR1 SQVTM, CDR2 ANQGSEA. The junction had 14 bases not matched to a gene; V was cut back by 2 bases and J by 4 bases.

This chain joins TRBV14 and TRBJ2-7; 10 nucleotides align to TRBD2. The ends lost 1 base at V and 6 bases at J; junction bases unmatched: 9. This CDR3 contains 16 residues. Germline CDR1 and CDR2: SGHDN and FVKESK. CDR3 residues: CASSQVFGAGGPEQYF. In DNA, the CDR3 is TGTGCCAGCAGCCAAGTCTTCGGAGCGGGAGGGCCCGAGCAGTACTTC.

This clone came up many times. In DNA, the CDR3 is TGCGCCAGCAGCCAATCGTTATCGCGGGGAACCCTAGAGCAGTACTTC. It codes for CASSQSLSRGTLEQYF. The chain uses TRBV4-1 and TRBJ2-7, with D possibly being TRBD2 (6 bases). V lost 2 bases and J 7 bases, leaving 21 bases between the germline ends. Per the germline V gene, CDR1 is MGHRA and CDR2 is YSYEKL. This CDR3 comprises 16 residues.

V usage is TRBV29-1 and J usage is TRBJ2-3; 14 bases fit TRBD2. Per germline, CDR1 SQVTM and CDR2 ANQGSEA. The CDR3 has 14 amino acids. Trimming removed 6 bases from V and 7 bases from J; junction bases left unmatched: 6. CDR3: CSVNGLAGGHTQYF. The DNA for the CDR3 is TGCAGCGTAAACGGACTAGCGGGAGGCCATACGCAGTATTTT.